This T cell receptor beta chain was identified during a study of T cells in Graves' hyperthyroidism and ophthalmopathy. Authors of the study amplified TCR beta CDR3 regions from RNA transcripts. HTBI primers were the set used in a first-round RT-PCR of the TCR CDR3. One entry per CDR3 protein results from TCRdb running MiXCR on the multiplex PCR reads. The data contain 94,000 or so distinct CDR3 sequences, about half of them singletons. Sequencing was carried out using blood. The source of this sequence is a woman aged 35 to 49 with Graves' hyperthyroidism.

The CDR3 DNA is TGCGCCAGCAGCCCGCTCTGGGGGGATACGCAGTATTTT. Translation gives CASSPLWGDTQYF. The rearrangement uses TRBV5-1 and TRBJ2-3; either TRBD1 or TRBD2 may fit D (5 bases each). Deletions cut 4 bases from V and 6 bases from J, with 12 bases between. Germline lookup yields CDR1 SGHRS and CDR2 YFSETQ. This CDR3 region has 13 residues.